This T cell receptor beta chain was sequenced for a study of T cells after posttransplantation cyclophosphamide. Study-wide results and limits: Recipient CMV seropositivity and CMV reactivation strongly tracked TRB clonality. Blood and skin or GI T cell repertoires showed limited TRB overlap.

V trimming: 0 bases; J trimming: 1 base; junction bases outside the gene matches: 14. The CDR3 totals 20 residues. Germline V gene lookup returns CDR1 KGHSH and CDR2 LQKENI. This related bone marrow graft donor gave peripheral blood on the day of marrow donation. The assay was immunoSEQ multiplex PCR, and TCRdb's table has in-frame clones only and misses some. The table lists about 24,000 clones, with no singletons. Many counts were recorded for this clone. Its specificity is unknown. The TCR originated in a woman aged 50 to 60 in good health, CMV-negative, and a related stem cell transplant donor. The sample was PBMCs. The J gene is TRBJ2-1, the V gene TRBV18; 8 bases are shared with TRBD2. The CDR3 region has the DNA TGTGCCAGCTCACCACCCCCGGGGGGGGCCGGCTCGAAGTCCTACAATGAGCAGTTCTTC. Translating gives CASSPPPGGAGSKSYNEQFF.